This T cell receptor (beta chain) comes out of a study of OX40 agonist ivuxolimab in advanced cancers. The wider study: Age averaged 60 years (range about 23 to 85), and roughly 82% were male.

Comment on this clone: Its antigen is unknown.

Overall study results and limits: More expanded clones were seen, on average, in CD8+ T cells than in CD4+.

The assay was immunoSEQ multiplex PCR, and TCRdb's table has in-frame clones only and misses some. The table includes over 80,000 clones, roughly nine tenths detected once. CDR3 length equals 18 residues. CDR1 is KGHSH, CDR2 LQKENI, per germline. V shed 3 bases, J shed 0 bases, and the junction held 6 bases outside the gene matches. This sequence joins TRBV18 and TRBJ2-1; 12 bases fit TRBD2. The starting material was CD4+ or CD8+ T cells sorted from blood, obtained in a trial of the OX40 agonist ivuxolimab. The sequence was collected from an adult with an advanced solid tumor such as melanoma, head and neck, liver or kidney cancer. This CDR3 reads CASSPALAGGLSYNEQFF. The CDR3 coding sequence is TGTGCCAGCTCACCCGCACTAGCGGGGGGACTCTCCTACAATGAGCAGTTCTTC.